This is a list of T cell receptor beta chains from one sample in a study of blood T cell repertoires in COVID-19. Here immunoSEQ multiplex PCR was the method, and the copy in TCRdb shows in-frame clones only, minus some. The sample records 400,000 or so clones, more than 75% being singletons. The sample taken for sequencing was peripheral blood. The receptors were gathered from a human donor in a cohort sampled during active COVID-19. Both conserved end residues are trimmed from each CDR3.

V	J	CDR3
TRBV15	TRBJ2-7	ATSPEGAGGSYEQY
TRBV30	TRBJ2-5	AWRRAGTEETQY
TRBV10-3	TRBJ1-2	AISEEAGPYGYT
TRBV4-1	TRBJ2-5	ASSVLTGSWETQY
TRBV5-1	TRBJ2-2	ASSLVLGPGELF
TRBV5-4	TRBJ2-3	ASSIRPGLRDTQY
TRBV4-2	TRBJ2-7	ASSQVQAGDSYEQY
TRBV5-8	TRBJ1-1	ASSLGGGEGNTEAF
TRBV7-2	TRBJ1-1	ASSSSSDSINTEAF
TRBV18	TRBJ1-4	ASSPGQGREKLF
TRBV7-2	TRBJ1-6	ASSLAVDRNLH
TRBV19	TRBJ2-2	ASSIQLSSTGELF
TRBV27	TRBJ2-7	ASSDSAGAAEQY
TRBV28	TRBJ2-3	ASRLMRTSTDTQY
TRBV10-3	TRBJ2-5	ATNPGTAQETQY
TRBV4-1	TRBJ2-1	ASSQDRVGGHEGQF
TRBV30	TRBJ2-2	AWSVGATGELF
TRBV7-9	TRBJ1-1	ASSSFRDLGRGTEAF
TRBV5-1	TRBJ2-7	ASSLEQGTTDEQY